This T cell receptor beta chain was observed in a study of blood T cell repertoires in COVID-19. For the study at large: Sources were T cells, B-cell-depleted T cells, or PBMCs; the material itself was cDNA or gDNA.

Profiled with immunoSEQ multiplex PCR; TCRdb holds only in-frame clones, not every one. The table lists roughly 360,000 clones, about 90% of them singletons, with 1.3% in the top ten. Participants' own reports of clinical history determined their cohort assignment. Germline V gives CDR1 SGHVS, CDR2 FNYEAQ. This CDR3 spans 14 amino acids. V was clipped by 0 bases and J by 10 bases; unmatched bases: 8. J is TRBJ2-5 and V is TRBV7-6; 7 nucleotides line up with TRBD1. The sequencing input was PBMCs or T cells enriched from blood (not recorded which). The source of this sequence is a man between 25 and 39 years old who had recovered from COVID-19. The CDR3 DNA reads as TGTGCCAGCAGCTTAGCATTAACCGGACAGGACCAGTACTTC. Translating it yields CASSLALTGQDQYF.